A single sample gave rise to the 9 T cell receptor beta chains below, sequenced in a study of cytotoxic CD8 clonotypes in ibrutinib-treated CLL. The method was immunoSEQ multiplex PCR; TCRdb's version includes in-frame clones alone and lacks a portion of them. Here the sample spans 110,000 or so clones, under 70% being singletons. Sequencing used PBMCs, obtained after 24 months of ibrutinib treatment. The receptors stem from a human donor with chronic lymphocytic leukemia.

The chain is built from TRBV27 and TRBJ2-3; 10 positions agree with TRBD2. Germline V gene data show CDR1 as MNHEY and CDR2 as SMNVEV (reference sequence). There are 15 residues in the CDR3. Trimming cost V 5 bases and J 1 base; bases outside gene matches: 3. CDR3 residues: CASSPLAGRTDTQYF. The CDR3 region has the DNA TGTGCCAGCAGTCCACTAGCGGGGCGCACAGATACGCAGTATTTT.

This clone was observed a few times. The chain is built from TRBV9 and TRBJ2-7; TRBD1 agrees at 8 bases. The V segment lost 4 bases and the J segment 7 bases; nucleotides outside the gene matches: 7. CDR3 length equals 13 residues. Germline V gene data show CDR1 as SGDLS and CDR2 as YYNGEE. The CDR3 DNA is TGTGCCAGCAGCATTCGGACAGGGACAGAGCAGTACTTC. This sequence encodes CASSIRTGTEQYF.

The chain joins TRBV27 to TRBJ2-7; 9 bases are a match to TRBD1. Germline trimming cut 6 bases from V and 1 base from J; bases unmatched to any gene: 7. From germline, CDR1 is MNHEY and CDR2 SMNVEV (reference sequence). The CDR3 runs 15 residues. CDR3 in amino acids: CASSRDRGWSYEQYF. The CDR3 DNA is TGTGCCAGCAGCCGAGACAGGGGGTGGTCCTACGAGCAGTACTTC.

The chain has TRBV27 and TRBJ2-1; 11 bases align to TRBD2. CDR1 and CDR2 (germline): MNHEY, SMNVEV (reference sequence). V lost 7 bases, J lost 9 bases, and 8 bases stayed unmatched. This CDR3 is 14 amino acids long. For the CDR3, the DNA is TGTGCCAGCAAGGCTAGCGGGGGGTTGGGTGAGCAGTTCTTC. As protein: CASKASGGLGEQFF.

The chain is built from TRBV5-5 and TRBJ1-4; TRBD1 matches at 7 bases. The CDR3 covers 15 residues. Germline values: CDR1 SGHKS, CDR2 YYEKEE (reference sequence). V was pared by 0 bases and J by 8 bases, with 7 bases of the junction left unmatched. The CDR3 loop reads CASSLDVRGEEKLFF. The CDR3 coding sequence is TGTGCCAGCAGCTTGGATGTCAGGGGGGAGGAAAAACTGTTTTTT.

CDR3 in amino acids: CATTSRTGGSEKLFF. CDR3 in DNA: TGTGCCACCACTTCGCGGACAGGGGGCAGTGAAAAACTGTTTTTT. The chain couples TRBV15 to TRBJ1-4; TRBD1 matches 11 bases. Germline trimming cut 7 bases from V and 7 bases from J; bases unmatched to any gene: 8. CDR1 and CDR2 (germline): LNHNV, YYDKDF (reference sequence). The CDR3 is 15 amino acids.

The CDR3 spells CASSGTGITYEQYF. Written as DNA, the CDR3 is TGTGCCAGCTCAGGGACAGGGATCACCTACGAGCAGTACTTC. This sequence joins TRBV18 and TRBJ2-7, with 9 bases aligning to TRBD1. CDR1 is KGHSH and CDR2 is LQKENI in the germline V gene. The CDR3 contains 14 residues. Trimming removed 5 bases from V and 2 bases from J; junction bases left unmatched: 4.

The V call is TRBV5-4, the J call TRBJ2-7; TRBD2 matches at 8 bases. Germline-derived CDR1 and CDR2 are SGHNT and YYREEE (reference sequence). The junction had 9 bases not matched to a gene; V was cut back by 2 bases and J by 2 bases. The CDR3 totals 16 residues. The CDR3 DNA reads as TGTGCCAGCAGCTTTCCGAGCGGGGGAAAAACCTACGAGCAGTACTTC. Protein sequence: CASSFPSGGKTYEQYF. Variable domain in full (rest from reference TRBV5-4 and TRBJ2-7): ETGVTQSPTHLIKTRGQQVTLRCSSQSGHNTVSWYQQALGQGPQFIFQYYREEENGRGNFPPRFSGLQFPNYSSELNVNALELDDSALYLCASSFPSGGKTYEQYFGPGTRLTVT.

The chain is built from TRBV5-1 and TRBJ2-5, with 10 bases lining up with TRBD2. CDR3 length: 17 amino acids. Losses at the gene ends were 3 bases for V and 4 bases for J; bases not matched to a gene: 12. Germline CDR1 and CDR2: SGHRS and YFSETQ. CDR3 in DNA: TGCGCCAGCAGCTCTCTCGAGGCAGCGGGGGGGGCAGAGACCCAGTACTTC. Translated: CASSSLEAAGGAETQYF.